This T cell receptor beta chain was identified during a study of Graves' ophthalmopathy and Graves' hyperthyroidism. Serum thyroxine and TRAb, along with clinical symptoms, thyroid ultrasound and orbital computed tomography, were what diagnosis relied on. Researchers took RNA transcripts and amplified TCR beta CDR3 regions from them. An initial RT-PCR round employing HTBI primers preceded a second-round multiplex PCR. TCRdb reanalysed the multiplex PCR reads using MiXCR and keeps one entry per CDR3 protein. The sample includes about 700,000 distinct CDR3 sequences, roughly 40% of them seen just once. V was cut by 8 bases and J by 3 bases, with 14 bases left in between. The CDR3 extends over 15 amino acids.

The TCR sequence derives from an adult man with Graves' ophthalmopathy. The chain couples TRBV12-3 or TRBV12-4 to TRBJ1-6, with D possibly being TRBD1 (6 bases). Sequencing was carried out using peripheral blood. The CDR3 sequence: CASEGGSDYNSPLHF. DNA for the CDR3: TGTGCCAGCGAAGGGGGTTCTGACTATAATTCACCCCTCCACTTT.